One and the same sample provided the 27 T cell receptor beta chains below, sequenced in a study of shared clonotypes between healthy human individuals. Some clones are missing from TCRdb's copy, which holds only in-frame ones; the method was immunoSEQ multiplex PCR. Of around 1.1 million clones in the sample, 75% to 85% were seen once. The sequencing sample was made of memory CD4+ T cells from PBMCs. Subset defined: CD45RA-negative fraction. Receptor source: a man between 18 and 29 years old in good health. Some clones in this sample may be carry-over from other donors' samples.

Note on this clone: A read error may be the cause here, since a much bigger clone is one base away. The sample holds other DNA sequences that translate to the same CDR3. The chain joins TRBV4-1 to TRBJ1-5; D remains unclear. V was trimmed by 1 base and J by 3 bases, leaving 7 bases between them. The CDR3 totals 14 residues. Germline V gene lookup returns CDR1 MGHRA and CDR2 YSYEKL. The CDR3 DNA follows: TGCGCCAGCAGCCAAGGGATTAACAATCAGCCCCAGCATTTT. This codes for CASSQGINNQPQHF.

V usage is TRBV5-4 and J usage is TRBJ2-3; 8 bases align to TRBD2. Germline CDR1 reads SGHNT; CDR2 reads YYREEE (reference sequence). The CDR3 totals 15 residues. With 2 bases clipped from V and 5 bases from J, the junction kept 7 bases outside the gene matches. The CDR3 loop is CASSFGGRQGDTQYF. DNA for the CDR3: TGTGCCAGCAGCTTTGGCGGGAGGCAAGGAGATACGCAGTATTTT. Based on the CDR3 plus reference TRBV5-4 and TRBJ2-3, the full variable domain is ETGVTQSPTHLIKTRGQQVTLRCSSQSGHNTVSWYQQALGQGPQFIFQYYREEENGRGNFPPRFSGLQFPNYSSELNVNALELDDSALYLCASSFGGRQGDTQYFGPGTRLTVL.

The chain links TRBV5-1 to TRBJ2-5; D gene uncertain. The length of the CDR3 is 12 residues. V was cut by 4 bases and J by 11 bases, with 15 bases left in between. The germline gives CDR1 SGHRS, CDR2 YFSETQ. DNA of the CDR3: TGCGCCAGCAGCCCTCTCGACCAGGAGCAGTACTTC. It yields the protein CASSPLDQEQYF.

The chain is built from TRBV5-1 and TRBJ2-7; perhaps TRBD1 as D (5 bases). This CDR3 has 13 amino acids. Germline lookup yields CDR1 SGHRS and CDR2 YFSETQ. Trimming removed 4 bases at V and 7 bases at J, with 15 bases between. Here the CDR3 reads CASSLDPQGEQYF. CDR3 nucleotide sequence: TGCGCCAGCAGCCTGGACCCCCAGGGTGAGCAGTACTTC.

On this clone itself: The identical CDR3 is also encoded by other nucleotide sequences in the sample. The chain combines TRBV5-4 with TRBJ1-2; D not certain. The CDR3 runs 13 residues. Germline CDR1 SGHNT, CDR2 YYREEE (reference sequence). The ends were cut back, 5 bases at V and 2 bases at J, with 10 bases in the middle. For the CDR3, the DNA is TGTGCCAGCAGTCCTGACACGAACTATGGCTACACCTTC. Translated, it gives CASSPDTNYGYTF.

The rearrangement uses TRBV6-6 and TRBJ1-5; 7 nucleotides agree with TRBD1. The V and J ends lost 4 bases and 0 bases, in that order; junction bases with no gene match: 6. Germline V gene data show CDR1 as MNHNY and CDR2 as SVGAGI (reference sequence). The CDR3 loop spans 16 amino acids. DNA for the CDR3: TGTGCCAGCAGTTCCAGGACAGGATATAGCAATCAGCCCCAGCATTTT. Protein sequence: CASSSRTGYSNQPQHF.

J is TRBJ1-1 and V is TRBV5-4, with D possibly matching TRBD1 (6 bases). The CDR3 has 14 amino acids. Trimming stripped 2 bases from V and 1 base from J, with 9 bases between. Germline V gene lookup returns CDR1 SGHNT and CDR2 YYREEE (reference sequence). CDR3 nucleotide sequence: TGTGCCAGCAGCTTAAAGGACAGGAACACTGAAGCTTTCTTT. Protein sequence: CASSLKDRNTEAFF.

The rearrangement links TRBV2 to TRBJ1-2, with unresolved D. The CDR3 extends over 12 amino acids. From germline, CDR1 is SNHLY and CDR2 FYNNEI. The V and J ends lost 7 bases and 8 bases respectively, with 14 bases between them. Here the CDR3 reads CASTGNYLGYTF. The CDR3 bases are TGTGCCAGCACGGGAAATTATCTAGGCTACACCTTC. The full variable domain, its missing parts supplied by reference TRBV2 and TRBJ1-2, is EPEVTQTPSHQVTQMGQEVILRCVPISNHLYFYWYRQILGQKVEFLVSFYNNEISEKSEIFDDQFSVERPDGSNFTLKIRSTKLEDSAMYFCASTGNYLGYTFGSGTRLTVV.

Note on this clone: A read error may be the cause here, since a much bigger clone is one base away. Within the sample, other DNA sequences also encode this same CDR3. CDR3 nucleotides: TGTGCCAGCAGCTTGGCCAACGAGCAGTACTTC. Translating gives CASSLANEQYF. V and J are TRBV5-4 and TRBJ2-7; D not certain. Germline CDR1 reads SGHNT; CDR2 reads YYREEE (reference sequence). CDR3 size: 11 residues. V lost 0 bases and J 5 bases, leaving 3 bases between the germline ends.

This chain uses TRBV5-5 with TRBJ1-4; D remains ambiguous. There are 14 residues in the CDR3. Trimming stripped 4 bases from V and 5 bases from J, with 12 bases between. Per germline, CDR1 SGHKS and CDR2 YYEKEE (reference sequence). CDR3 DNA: TGTGCCAGCAGCGCAGACACGGCCAATGAAAAACTGTTTTTT. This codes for CASSADTANEKLFF.

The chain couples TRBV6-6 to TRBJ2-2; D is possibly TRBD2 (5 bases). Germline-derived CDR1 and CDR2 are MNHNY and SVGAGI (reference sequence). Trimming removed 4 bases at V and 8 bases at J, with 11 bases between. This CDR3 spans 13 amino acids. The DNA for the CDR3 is TGTGCCAGCAGTTCAGTCAGGAGGGGGGAGCTGTTTTTT. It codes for CASSSVRRGELFF.

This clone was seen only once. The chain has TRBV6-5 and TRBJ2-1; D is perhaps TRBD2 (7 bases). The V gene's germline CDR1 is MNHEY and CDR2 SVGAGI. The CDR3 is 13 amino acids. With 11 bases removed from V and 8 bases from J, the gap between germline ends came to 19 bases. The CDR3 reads CAESVGGAYEQFF. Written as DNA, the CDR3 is TGTGCCGAATCGGTGGGGGGGGCCTATGAGCAGTTCTTC.

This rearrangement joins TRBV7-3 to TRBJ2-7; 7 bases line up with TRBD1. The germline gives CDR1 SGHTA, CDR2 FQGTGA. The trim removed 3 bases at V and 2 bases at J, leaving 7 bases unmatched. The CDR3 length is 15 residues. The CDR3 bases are TGTGCCAGCAGCTTCCCGACAGGGACCCCCTACGAGCAGTACTTC. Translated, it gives CASSFPTGTPYEQYF.

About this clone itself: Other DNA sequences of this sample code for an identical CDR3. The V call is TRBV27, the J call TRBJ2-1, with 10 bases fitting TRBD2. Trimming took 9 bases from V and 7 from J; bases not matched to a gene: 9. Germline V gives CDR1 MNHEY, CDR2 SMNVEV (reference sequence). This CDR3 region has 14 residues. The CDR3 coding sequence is TGTGCCAGTAGAAGGCTAGCGGGGGATAATGAGCAGTTCTTC. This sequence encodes CASRRLAGDNEQFF.

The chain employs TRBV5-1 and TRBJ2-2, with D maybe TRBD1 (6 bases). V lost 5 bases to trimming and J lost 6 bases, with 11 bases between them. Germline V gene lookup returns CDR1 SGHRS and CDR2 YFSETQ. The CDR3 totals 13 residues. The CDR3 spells CASRPDRAGELFF. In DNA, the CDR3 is TGCGCCAGCAGACCGGACAGAGCCGGGGAGCTGTTTTTT.

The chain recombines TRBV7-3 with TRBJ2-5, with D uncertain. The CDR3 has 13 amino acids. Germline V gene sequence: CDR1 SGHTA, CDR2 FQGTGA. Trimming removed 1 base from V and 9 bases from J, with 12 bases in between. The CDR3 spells CASSLKGRMAQYF. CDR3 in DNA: TGTGCCAGCAGCTTAAAAGGTCGGATGGCCCAGTACTTC.

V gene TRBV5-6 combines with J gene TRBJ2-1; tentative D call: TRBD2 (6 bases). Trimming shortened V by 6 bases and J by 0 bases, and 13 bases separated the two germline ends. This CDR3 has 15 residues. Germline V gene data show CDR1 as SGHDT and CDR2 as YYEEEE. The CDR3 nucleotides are TGTGCCAGCATATCAAGCGGGTCCTCCTACAATGAGCAGTTCTTC. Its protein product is CASISSGSSYNEQFF. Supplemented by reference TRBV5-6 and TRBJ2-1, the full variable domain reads DAGVTQSPTHLIKTRGQQVTLRCSPKSGHDTVSWYQQALGQGPQFIFQYYEEEERQRGNFPDRFSGHQFPNYSSELNVNALLLGDSALYLCASISSGSSYNEQFFGPGTRLTVL.

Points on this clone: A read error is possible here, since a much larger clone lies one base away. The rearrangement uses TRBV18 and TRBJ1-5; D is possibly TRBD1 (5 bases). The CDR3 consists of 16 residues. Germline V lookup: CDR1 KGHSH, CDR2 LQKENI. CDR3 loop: CASSPYRDGDNQSQHF. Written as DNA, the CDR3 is TGTGCCAGCTCACCTTACCGGGACGGTGACAATCAGTCCCAGCATTTT.

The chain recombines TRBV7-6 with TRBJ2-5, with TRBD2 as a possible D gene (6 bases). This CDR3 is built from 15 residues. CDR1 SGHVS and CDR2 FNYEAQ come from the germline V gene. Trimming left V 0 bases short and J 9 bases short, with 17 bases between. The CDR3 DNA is TGTGCCAGCAGCTTAGCGGGACTGTTAAGAGTTGCCCAGTACTTC. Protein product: CASSLAGLLRVAQYF.

CDR3 amino acids: CASSRMVPGQANTEAFF. Written as DNA, the CDR3 is TGTGCCAGCAGCAGAATGGTCCCGGGACAGGCGAACACTGAAGCTTTCTTT. The chain links TRBV21-1 to TRBJ1-1; the table's D gene call, TRBD1, was not cross checked with the DNA. TRBV21-1 is labeled a pseudogene. The length of the CDR3 is 17 residues.

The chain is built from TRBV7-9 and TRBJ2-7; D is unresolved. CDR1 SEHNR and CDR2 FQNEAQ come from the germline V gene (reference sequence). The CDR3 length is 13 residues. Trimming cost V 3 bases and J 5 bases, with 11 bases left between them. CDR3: CASSLYRHDEQYF. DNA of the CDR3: TGTGCCAGCAGCTTGTACCGCCACGACGAGCAGTACTTC.

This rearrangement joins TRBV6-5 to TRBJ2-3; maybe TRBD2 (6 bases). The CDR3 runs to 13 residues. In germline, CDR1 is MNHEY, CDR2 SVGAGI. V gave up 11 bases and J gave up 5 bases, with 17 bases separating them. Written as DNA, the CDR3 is TGTGCCGTCCGGGACTCCGTGGGAGATACGCAGTATTTT. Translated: CAVRDSVGDTQYF.

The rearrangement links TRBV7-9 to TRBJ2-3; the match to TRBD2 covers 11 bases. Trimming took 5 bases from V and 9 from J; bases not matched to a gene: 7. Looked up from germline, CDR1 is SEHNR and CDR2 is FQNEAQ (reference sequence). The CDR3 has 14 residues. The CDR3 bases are TGTGCCAGCAGCACAATAGCGGGAGGGCTAACGCAGTATTTT. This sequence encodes CASSTIAGGLTQYF.

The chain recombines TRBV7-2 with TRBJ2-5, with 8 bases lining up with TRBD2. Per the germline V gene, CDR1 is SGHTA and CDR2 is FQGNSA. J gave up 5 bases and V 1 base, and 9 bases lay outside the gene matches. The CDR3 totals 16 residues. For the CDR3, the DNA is TGTGCCAGCAGCTTAGGGGGAGCGGGAGCTGGTGAGACCCAGTACTTC. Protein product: CASSLGGAGAGETQYF. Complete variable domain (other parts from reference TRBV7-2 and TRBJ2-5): GAGVSQSPSNKVTEKGKDVELRCDPISGHTALYWYRQSLGQGLEFLIYFQGNSAPDKSGLPSDRFSAERTGGSVSTLTIQRTQQEDSAVYLCASSLGGAGAGETQYFGPGTRLLVL.

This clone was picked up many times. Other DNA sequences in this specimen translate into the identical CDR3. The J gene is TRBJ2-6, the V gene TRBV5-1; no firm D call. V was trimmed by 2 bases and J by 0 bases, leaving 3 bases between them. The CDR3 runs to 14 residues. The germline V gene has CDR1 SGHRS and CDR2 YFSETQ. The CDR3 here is CASSFDSGANVLTF. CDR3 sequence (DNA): TGCGCCAGCAGCTTCGACTCTGGGGCCAACGTCCTGACTTTC.

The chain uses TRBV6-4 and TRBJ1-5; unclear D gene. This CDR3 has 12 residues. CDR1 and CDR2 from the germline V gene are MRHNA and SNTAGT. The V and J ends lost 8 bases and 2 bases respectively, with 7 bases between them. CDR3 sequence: CASPGGNQPQHF. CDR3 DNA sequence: TGTGCCAGCCCGGGTGGCAATCAGCCCCAGCATTTT.

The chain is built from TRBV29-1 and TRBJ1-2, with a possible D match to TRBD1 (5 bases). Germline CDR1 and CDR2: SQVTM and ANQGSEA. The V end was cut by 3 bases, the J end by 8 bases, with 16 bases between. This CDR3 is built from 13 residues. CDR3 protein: CSVDVAGMGGYTF. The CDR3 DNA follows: TGCAGCGTTGATGTGGCAGGGATGGGAGGCTACACCTTC.